This TCR beta chain was captured by sequencing in a study of identical twins. Study results and caveats: Out-of-frame beta sequences exhibited a weaker degree of excess twin sharing.

TCRdb passed the 5' RACE reads through MiXCR, listing each CDR3 protein once. The sample contains some 690,000 distinct CDR3 sequences, 20% to 25% of which appear only once. Germline CDR1 is LGHNA and CDR2 is YNFKEQ. CDR3 size: 13 residues. Trimming stripped 0 bases from V and 7 bases from J, with 7 bases between. Concerning this clonotype: Antigen unknown.

The sample was also reused in another study, on T cells expressing NK-cell markers. That paper states: Sorted CD3+CD56+NKG2C+, CD3+CD56+NKG2C- and CD3+CD56-NKG2C+ T cells supplied TCR beta repertoires.

The clonotype comes from a woman between 18 and 29 years old in good health. V usage is TRBV4-2 and J usage is TRBJ2-1; D uncertain. What was sequenced was PBMCs. The CDR3 DNA reads as TGTGCCAGCAGCCAAGAAGGAGCGAATGAGCAGTTCTTC. Translating it yields CASSQEGANEQFF.